The 23 T cell receptor beta chains below were found in one sample sequenced in a study of cytomegalovirus exposure and HLA in healthy donors. Researchers ran the PCR with 60 Vbeta and 13 Jbeta primers. Clones were read by immunoSEQ multiplex PCR, and TCRdb kept only the in-frame ones, dropping some. The repertoire holds about 170,000 clones, with around 86% as singletons. Source material: PBMCs. The receptors here all came from a male donor in good health and CMV-seronegative.

This clone occurred a few times. The chain uses TRBV5-3 and TRBJ2-7; D perhaps matches TRBD2 (6 bases). TRBV5-3 is assigned to the ORF class and has an uncertain function. The CDR3 has 13 amino acids. V lost 4 bases and J lost 6, with 14 bases in between. The DNA for the CDR3 is TGTGCCAGAAGCCCTCCCACGGGGGTCGAGCAGTACTTC. Protein: CARSPPTGVEQYF.

The chain couples TRBV5-3 to TRBJ1-2, with TRBD1 as a possible D gene (6 bases). TRBV5-3 is an ORF; its function is uncertain. The CDR3 is 19 residues long. V lost 4 bases, J lost 7 bases, and 32 bases lay in between. The CDR3 DNA follows: TGTGCCAGAAGCGGCAGGGGCTCCCGCGGGCGGAATCCGGTGAGTGGCTACACCTTC. This sequence encodes CARSGRGSRGRNPVSGYTF.

This chain uses TRBV1 with TRBJ2-5; the table's D call of TRBD2 was not tested on the DNA. The J call is doubtful: the DNA matches TRBJ2-7 better. TRBV1 is a recognized pseudogene. CDR3 length: 17 amino acids. In nucleotides, the CDR3 is TGCACCAGCAGCCTGTCTGGGGAGCGGGGGGAGGCCTACGAGCAGTACTTC. Its translation is CTSSLSGERGEAYEQYF.

The chain links TRBV6-1 to TRBJ1-2; TRBD1 matches at 10 bases. Germline V gene sequence: CDR1 MNHNS, CDR2 SASEGT. The CDR3 length is 14 residues. V shed 10 bases and J 5 bases; nucleotides not matched to a gene: 10. CDR3 coding DNA: TGTGCCATGCGTCCGGGACAGGGGTTATATGGCTACACCTTC. Its translation is CAMRPGQGLYGYTF.

This chain links TRBV27 with TRBJ1-1; a weak D match, TRBD1 (5 bases). Germline V gives CDR1 MNHEY, CDR2 SMNVEV (reference sequence). This CDR3 is built from 14 residues. V shed 4 bases and J shed 4 bases, with 13 bases lying between them. The CDR3 loop reads CASSWGGRGTEAFF. The CDR3 coding sequence is TGTGCCAGCAGTTGGGGCGGGAGGGGCACTGAAGCTTTCTTT.

The chain couples TRBV5-1 to TRBJ2-6, with 7 bases that match TRBD1. The junction had 6 bases not matched to a gene; V was cut back by 0 bases and J by 0 bases. The CDR3 spans 18 residues. Germline V lookup: CDR1 SGHRS, CDR2 YFSETQ. Here the CDR3 reads CASSLGQGTISGANVLTF. The CDR3 bases are TGCGCCAGCAGCTTGGGACAGGGAACCATCTCTGGGGCCAACGTCCTGACTTTC.

V is TRBV11-2 and J is TRBJ1-1; 10 nucleotides align to TRBD1. The CDR3 has 14 amino acids. Germline V gives CDR1 SGHAT, CDR2 FQNNGV. With V trimmed by 5 bases and J by 6 bases, 6 bases remained unmatched. CDR3 amino acids: CASSPRQGAAEAFF. CDR3 sequence (DNA): TGTGCCAGCAGCCCTCGACAGGGGGCGGCTGAAGCTTTCTTT.

This clone was detected once. The rearrangement joins TRBV7-9 to TRBJ1-2, with TRBD1 identical over 7 bases. V was pared by 1 base and J by 8 bases, with 7 bases of the junction left unmatched. CDR1 is SEHNR and CDR2 is FQNEAQ in the germline V gene (reference sequence). CDR3 length equals 14 residues. The CDR3: CASSLGGGAPGYTF. The CDR3 DNA reads as TGTGCCAGCAGCTTAGGAGGGGGCGCACCCGGCTACACCTTC.

This chain joins TRBV30 and TRBJ1-6, with D maybe TRBD1 (6 bases). Germline lookup yields CDR1 GTSNPN and CDR2 SVGIG (reference sequence). The CDR3 totals 13 residues. V lost 1 base to trimming and J lost 10 bases, with 11 bases between them. CDR3 bases: TGTGCCTGGAGTGCGACAGGCGGGTCACCCCTCCACTTT. As protein: CAWSATGGSPLHF.

This chain links TRBV19 with TRBJ1-5, with D possibly matching TRBD1 (5 bases). The CDR3 is made up of 13 amino acids. Germline-derived CDR1 and CDR2 are LNHDA and SQIVND (reference sequence). With 1 base removed from V and 5 bases from J, the gap between germline ends came to 6 bases. CDR3 region: CASSIVRDQPQHF. The DNA for the CDR3 is TGTGCCAGTAGTATAGTCAGGGATCAGCCCCAGCATTTT.

This clone has a handful of counts. This sequence joins TRBV25-1 and TRBJ2-1, with D possibly TRBD1 on 5 matching bases. CDR1 MGHDK and CDR2 SYGVNS come from the germline V gene. The length of the CDR3 is 14 residues. The V end lost 6 bases, the J end lost 6 bases, and 15 bases lay between the germline ends. CDR3 amino acids: CASRQAVTGNEQFF. The CDR3 DNA follows: TGTGCCAGCAGACAGGCGGTTACAGGCAATGAGCAGTTCTTC. The full variable domain, rest sourced from reference TRBV25-1 and TRBJ2-1, is EADIYQTPRYLVIGTGKKITLECSQTMGHDKMYWYQQDPGMELHLIHYSYGVNSTEKGDLSSESTVSRIRTEHFPLTLESARPSHTSQYLCASRQAVTGNEQFFGPGTRLTVL.

This clone was detected a few times. The chain links TRBV10-3 to TRBJ1-4; D remains unclear. Germline CDR1 is ENHRY and CDR2 is SYGVKD. V was pared by 2 bases and J by 5 bases, with 6 bases between. This CDR3 has 13 residues. The CDR3 reads CAISEPRNEKLFF. The CDR3 nucleotides are TGTGCCATCAGTGAGCCTCGGAATGAAAAACTGTTTTTT.

The rearrangement uses TRBV15 and TRBJ1-5; 12 nucleotides match TRBD1. From germline, CDR1 is LNHNV and CDR2 YYDKDF (reference sequence). The CDR3 has 19 amino acids. V shed 1 base, J shed 7 bases, and the junction held 14 bases outside the gene matches. The CDR3 region has the DNA TGTGCCACCAGCAGAGTCCCCCATGCGGGACAGGGGGCACGGCAGCCCCAGCATTTT. Its protein is CATSRVPHAGQGARQPQHF.

The chain combines TRBV28 with TRBJ1-2, with D uncertain. V was clipped by 10 bases and J by 4 bases, with 19 bases between them. Per germline, CDR1 MDHEN and CDR2 SYDVKM. The CDR3 is 14 residues long. The chain's CDR3 is CAIPIGPGSYGYTF. The CDR3 DNA reads TGTGCCATCCCTATCGGCCCCGGGTCCTATGGCTACACCTTC.

The chain is built from TRBV7-2 and TRBJ1-3; a possible D gene is TRBD1 (5 bases). The CDR3 contains 14 residues. Between the trimmed V and J ends, which lost 6 bases and 2 bases, there was a span of 11 bases. Germline V lookup: CDR1 SGHTA, CDR2 FQGNSA. The CDR3: CASSLARAGNTIYF. As DNA, the CDR3 is TGTGCCAGCAGTCTGGCCAGGGCTGGAAACACCATATATTTT.

The chain recombines TRBV7-6 with TRBJ2-7, with 9 bases aligning to TRBD1. Trimming cost V 1 base and J 4 bases; bases outside gene matches: 5. The CDR3 has 15 residues. The germline CDR1 and CDR2 sequences are SGHVS and FNYEAQ. CDR3 loop: CASSLDRQGVYEQYF. The DNA of the CDR3 is TGTGCCAGCAGCTTAGACCGACAGGGGGTTTACGAGCAGTACTTC.

The gene calls are TRBV6-6 and TRBJ2-7, with D possibly matching TRBD2 (5 bases). V dropped 0 bases and J dropped 3 bases, with 12 bases sitting between them. Germline values: CDR1 MNHNY, CDR2 SVGAGI (reference sequence). The CDR3 is made up of 15 amino acids. The chain's CDR3 is CASSYSTSGNYEQYF. CDR3 DNA: TGTGCCAGCAGTTACTCGACGAGCGGAAACTACGAGCAGTACTTC.

The CDR3: CASSVQQGSTDTQYF. CDR3 bases: TGCGCCAGCAGCGTACAACAGGGTAGCACAGATACGCAGTATTTT. The chain joins TRBV5-1 to TRBJ2-3; TRBD1 might be the D (6 bases). Trimming left V 4 bases short and J 0 bases short, with 12 bases between. The CDR3 length is 15 residues. Germline CDR1 and CDR2: SGHRS and YFSETQ.

The chain recombines TRBV10-1 with TRBJ1-1; possible D gene TRBD1, 5 bases. CDR3 size: 17 residues. Trimming took 0 bases from V and 1 from J, leaving 15 bases between them. CDR1 is WNHNN, CDR2 SYGVQD, per germline (reference sequence). CDR3 sequence (DNA): TGCGCCAGCAGTGAGTCGGTCACCCAGGGCTGGAACACTGAAGCTTTCTTT. It is translated as CASSESVTQGWNTEAFF.

V and J are TRBV10-3 and TRBJ1-5; 7 bases fit TRBD1. V trimming: 2 bases; J trimming: 7 bases; junction bases outside the gene matches: 2. The germline CDR1 and CDR2 sequences are ENHRY and SYGVKD. This CDR3 is built from 13 residues. This chain's CDR3 is CAISEDREQPQHF. DNA for the CDR3: TGTGCCATCAGTGAGGACAGGGAACAGCCCCAGCATTTT.

The chain recombines TRBV4-1 with TRBJ2-6; D perhaps matches TRBD2 (6 bases). With 0 bases removed from V and 2 bases from J, the gap between germline ends came to 8 bases. Germline V lookup: CDR1 MGHRA, CDR2 YSYEKL. The CDR3 has 16 residues. CDR3: CASSQDTGAGANVLTF. The CDR3 region has the DNA TGCGCCAGCAGCCAAGATACGGGGGCTGGGGCCAACGTCCTGACTTTC.

The chain links TRBV30 to TRBJ1-1; D unresolved. V gave up 3 bases and J gave up 5 bases, with 19 bases separating them. The CDR3 loop spans 15 amino acids. Per the germline V gene, CDR1 is GTSNPN and CDR2 is SVGIG (reference sequence). The DNA for the CDR3 is TGTGCCTGGAGGGGCCATACGGGGATTGAGACTGAAGCTTTCTTT. This sequence encodes CAWRGHTGIETEAFF.

The gene calls are TRBV6-5 and TRBJ2-7; TRBD1 aligns across 9 bases. The CDR3 totals 14 residues. CDR1 is MNHEY and CDR2 is SVGAGI in the germline V gene. V lost 4 bases to trimming and J lost 2 bases; unmatched junction nucleotides: 3. Written as DNA, the CDR3 is TGTGCCAGCAGTTCCGGGACAGGGACCTACGAGCAGTACTTC. Encoded protein: CASSSGTGTYEQYF.